The 18 T cell receptor beta chains below all came from one sample that was sequenced in a study of CD8+ T cells in alopecia areata. The treatment was: oral pan-JAK inhibitor, 5-10 mg twice daily. RNA was extracted and reverse transcribed into cDNA as the sequencing template. The method was immunoSEQ multiplex PCR; TCRdb's version includes in-frame clones alone and lacks a portion of them. This table has 170,000 or so clones, about three fifths appearing once. Here the sequenced sample was CD8+ T cells sorted from blood, taken at week 24, from a patient treated with tofacitinib. Receptor source: a human donor with alopecia areata.

The chain links TRBV19 to TRBJ2-1; 10 positions match TRBD2. V shed 5 bases, J shed 1 base, and the junction held 2 bases outside the gene matches. The length of the CDR3 is 15 residues. Germline V gene sequence: CDR1 LNHDA, CDR2 SQIVND (reference sequence). CDR3 amino acids: CASSASGGSYNEQFF. The CDR3 DNA is TGTGCCAGTAGTGCTAGCGGGGGTTCCTACAATGAGCAGTTCTTC.

This rearrangement joins TRBV15 to TRBJ2-5; the match to TRBD1 covers 8 bases. Germline CDR1 and CDR2: LNHNV and YYDKDF (reference sequence). V was pared by 0 bases and J by 5 bases, with 5 bases of the junction left unmatched. This CDR3 comprises 15 residues. In nucleotides, the CDR3 is TGTGCCACCAGCAGAGATTCGGACAGGGTCGAGACCCAGTACTTC. It encodes CATSRDSDRVETQYF.

The rearrangement uses TRBV27 and TRBJ1-5, with a weak D call TRBD1 (5 bases). V lost 2 bases and J 3 bases, leaving 8 bases between the germline ends. This CDR3 contains 14 residues. Germline V CDR1 and CDR2: MNHEY, SMNVEV (reference sequence). CDR3 nucleotide sequence: TGTGCCAGCAGTTTAGGGGCCGACAATCAGCCCCAGCATTTT. Amino acid sequence: CASSLGADNQPQHF.

This chain connects TRBV27 to TRBJ2-3; 10 bases line up with TRBD1. The CDR3 has 14 residues. Losses at the gene ends were 5 bases for V and 1 base for J; bases not matched to a gene: 0. Germline V gives CDR1 MNHEY, CDR2 SMNVEV (reference sequence). CDR3 nucleotide sequence: TGTGCCAGCAGTGGGACAGGGGGCACAGATACGCAGTATTTT. It translates to CASSGTGGTDTQYF.

The chain is built from TRBV4-1 and TRBJ2-3; 11 positions match TRBD2. CDR1 is MGHRA and CDR2 is YSYEKL in the germline V gene. There are 16 residues in the CDR3. V trimming: 3 bases; J trimming: 0 bases; junction bases outside the gene matches: 2. This CDR3 is CASSQGLAASTDTQYF. The DNA of the CDR3 is TGCGCCAGCAGCCAGGGACTAGCGGCTAGCACAGATACGCAGTATTTT.

This clone has at least ten counts. V is TRBV21-1 and J is TRBJ2-2; TRBD1 reflects the table's D call only, with no check against the DNA. TRBV21-1 is classified as a pseudogene. The CDR3 loop spans 16 amino acids. CDR3 sequence: CASYPQGRFLTGELFF. The CDR3 DNA follows: TGTGCCAGCTATCCCCAGGGAAGGTTCTTGACCGGGGAGCTGTTTTTT.

This clone showed up just once. The sample contains more than one DNA sequence encoding this CDR3. This chain joins TRBV6-5 and TRBJ2-1; possible D gene TRBD1, 6 bases. V was pared by 0 bases and J by 3 bases, with 6 bases between. The CDR3 is 14 residues long. Germline V gene sequence: CDR1 MNHEY, CDR2 SVGAGI. CDR3 nucleotide sequence: TGTGCCAGCAGTTACTCGGACAGCTACAATGAGCAGTTCTTC. Residues: CASSYSDSYNEQFF.

This chain links TRBV28 with TRBJ2-7, with 7 positions matching TRBD1. Germline CDR1 is MDHEN and CDR2 is SYDVKM. This CDR3 has 13 residues. J lost 5 bases, V lost 4 bases, and 5 bases had no gene match. The CDR3 DNA sequence: TGTGCCAGCAGTTATATGACAGGGAACGAGCAGTACTTC. Its translation is CASSYMTGNEQYF. The variable domain in full, completed from reference TRBV28 and TRBJ2-7, reads DVKVTQSSRYLVKRTGEKVFLECVQDMDHENMFWYRQDPGLGLRLIYFSYDVKMKEKGDIPEGYSVSREKKERFSLILESASTNQTSMYLCASSYMTGNEQYFGPGTRLTVT.

There are many counts of this clone. The rearrangement uses TRBV5-6 and TRBJ2-6; D is uncertain. Trimming took 3 bases from V and 2 from J, leaving 0 bases between them. The CDR3 has 12 amino acids. Germline assignment: CDR1 SGHDT and CDR2 YYEEEE. The CDR3 DNA follows: TGTGCCAGCAGCTCTGGGGCCAACGTCCTGACTTTC. Amino acids: CASSSGANVLTF.

This clone was found a few times. The rearrangement joins TRBV4-2 to TRBJ2-3; D is unresolved. The germline V gene encodes CDR1 LGHNA and CDR2 YNFKEQ. This CDR3 contains 14 residues. The V gene lost 1 base and the J gene lost 2 bases, with 7 bases spanning the gap. In DNA form, the CDR3 reads TGTGCCAGCAGCCAAGGTGGAATCACAGATACGCAGTATTTT. Its protein is CASSQGGITDTQYF.

The genes are TRBV7-9 and TRBJ2-7; perhaps TRBD2 as D (5 bases). This CDR3 comprises 11 residues. Trimming took off 8 bases at V and 5 bases at J, with 10 bases between the two ends. In germline, CDR1 is SEHNR, CDR2 FQNEAQ (reference sequence). CDR3 coding DNA: TGTGCCAGCGGCACCGGGGACGAGCAGTACTTC. Translation: CASGTGDEQYF.

The rearrangement links TRBV29-1 to TRBJ2-7; 9 nucleotides match TRBD1. The germline gives CDR1 SQVTM, CDR2 ANQGSEA. After removal of 1 base from V and 2 bases from J, the junction contained 6 bases not matched to a gene. The CDR3 contains 15 residues. CDR3 in amino acids: CSVEATGGATYEQYF. The CDR3 region has the DNA TGCAGCGTTGAAGCAACAGGGGGCGCGACCTACGAGCAGTACTTC.

The chain couples TRBV27 to TRBJ1-1; D is ambiguous. Germline assignment: CDR1 MNHEY and CDR2 SMNVEV (reference sequence). The length of the CDR3 is 13 residues. V lost 3 bases to trimming and J lost 3 bases, with 8 bases between them. CDR3 nucleotide sequence: TGTGCCAGCAGTTTCCAGCCGCACACTGAAGCTTTCTTT. It translates to CASSFQPHTEAFF.

The chain uses TRBV13 and TRBJ2-7, with 10 nucleotides matching TRBD1. CDR3 size: 14 residues. Unmatched junction bases numbered 1, after V lost 0 bases and J lost 5 bases. From germline, CDR1 is PRHDT and CDR2 FYEKMQ (reference sequence). The CDR3 reads CASSLGTGGDEQYF. In DNA, the CDR3 is TGTGCCAGCAGCTTAGGGACAGGGGGCGACGAGCAGTACTTC.

The chain couples TRBV9 to TRBJ1-2; D ambiguous. The CDR3 is made up of 13 amino acids. The ends were cut back, 3 bases at V and 7 bases at J, with 13 bases in the middle. Germline CDR1 is SGDLS and CDR2 is YYNGEE. The CDR3 here is CASSDRAYGGYTF. For the CDR3, the DNA is TGTGCCAGCAGCGACCGGGCTTACGGTGGCTACACCTTC.

The DNA of the CDR3 is TGTGCCAGCAGCTATGGGGTAGGAACTGAAGCTTTCTTT. Residues: CASSYGVGTEAFF. This chain uses TRBV7-6 with TRBJ1-1; D not resolved. The CDR3 spans 13 residues. CDR1 SGHVS and CDR2 FNYEAQ come from the germline V gene. Between the trimmed V and J ends, which lost 4 bases and 5 bases, there was a span of 11 bases.

The chain employs TRBV5-1 and TRBJ2-1; D call uncertain. V was pared by 0 bases and J by 4 bases, with 8 bases between. Germline V gene sequence: CDR1 SGHRS, CDR2 YFSETQ. The CDR3 loop spans 14 amino acids. The CDR3 sequence: CASSLVPWYNEQFF. The DNA of the CDR3 is TGCGCCAGCAGCTTGGTCCCCTGGTACAATGAGCAGTTCTTC.

The chain recombines TRBV10-3 with TRBJ2-3, with D uncertain. The CDR3 runs to 14 residues. Trimming stripped 3 bases from V and 0 bases from J, with 7 bases between. Germline CDR1 and CDR2: ENHRY and SYGVKD. The CDR3 region is CAISDPTSTDTQYF. CDR3 nucleotide sequence: TGTGCCATCAGTGACCCTACTAGCACAGATACGCAGTATTTT.